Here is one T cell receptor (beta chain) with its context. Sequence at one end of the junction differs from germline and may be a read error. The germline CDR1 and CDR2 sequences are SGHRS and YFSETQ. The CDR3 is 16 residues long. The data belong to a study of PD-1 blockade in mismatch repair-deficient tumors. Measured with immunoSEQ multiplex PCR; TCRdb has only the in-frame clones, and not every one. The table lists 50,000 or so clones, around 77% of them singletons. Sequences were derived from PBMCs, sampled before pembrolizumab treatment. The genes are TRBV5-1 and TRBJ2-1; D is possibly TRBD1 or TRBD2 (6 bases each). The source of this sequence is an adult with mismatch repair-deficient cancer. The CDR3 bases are TGCACCAGCAGCTTGACCAGGGGAGGCTCCTACAATGAGCAGTTCTTC. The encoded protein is CTSSLTRGGSYNEQFF.